These T cell receptor beta chains were read from a single sample in a study of graft-versus-host responses after intestinal transplantation. What these receptors recognize is not known. Here immunoSEQ multiplex PCR was the method, and the copy in TCRdb shows in-frame clones only, minus some. The table lists about 99,000 clones, roughly nine tenths of them singletons, with 0.9% in the top ten. The sequences come from unstimulated CD4+ T cells sorted from spleen or lymph node cells, collected before intestinal transplant. These receptor sequences come from a human donor who received an intestinal transplant. Each CDR3 is given with its conserved first and last residue. The order of the fields is V gene, J gene, clone size, D gene, CDR3 protein, CDR3 DNA. The D gene is left open where the match is weak. Rows may omit the clone size; those that give it use once, few, many or a size class.

TRBV6-1	TRBJ2-5	-	-	CASSEDYQETQYF	TGTGCCAGCAGTGAAGACTACCAAGAGACCCAGTACTTC
TRBV28	TRBJ1-6	-	-	CASSLLLSSYNSPLHF	TGTGCCAGCAGTTTATTATTGAGCTCCTATAATTCACCCCTCCACTTT
TRBV30	TRBJ2-3	-	TRBD1	CAWSGTGRSRDTQYF	TGTGCCTGGAGTGGGACAGGGAGGTCTAGAGATACGCAGTATTTT
TRBV10-3	TRBJ1-3	few	-	CAISEDRGNTIYF	TGTGCCATCAGTGAGGACAGGGGAAACACCATATATTTT
TRBV19	TRBJ1-3	-	-	CASSTSPGIKGNTIYF	TGTGCCAGTAGTACCTCCCCAGGGATCAAGGGAAACACCATATATTTT
TRBV20-1	TRBJ1-1	-	-	CSARGTEAFF	TGCAGCGCTAGGGGGACTGAAGCTTTCTTT
TRBV5-3	TRBJ1-1	-	TRBD1	CARSSPGQLNTEAFF	TGTGCCAGAAGCTCACCGGGACAGCTGAACACTGAAGCTTTCTTT
TRBV19	TRBJ2-1	-	TRBD2	CASRGGLAGGLLNEQFF	TGTGCCAGTAGGGGCGGACTAGCGGGGGGCCTACTGAATGAGCAGTTCTTC
TRBV6-1	TRBJ1-5	-	-	CASLVRAGGQPQHF	TGTGCCAGCTTGGTCAGGGCCGGAGGTCAGCCCCAGCATTTT
TRBV5-4	TRBJ1-1	-	-	CASSSRGGAAVQAFF	TGTGCCAGCAGCTCACGGGGGGGGGCGGCCGTACAGGCTTTCTTT
TRBV6-5	TRBJ2-3	-	-	CASSYSGGTDTQYF	TGTGCCAGCAGTTACTCGGGCGGCACAGATACGCAGTATTTT
TRBV6-1	TRBJ2-5	-	-	CASSEGGAKETQYF	TGTGCCAGCAGTGAAGGCGGGGCGAAAGAGACCCAGTACTTC
TRBV18	TRBJ2-5	-	-	CASSPPLGETQYF	TGTGCCAGCTCACCACCGTTGGGAGAGACCCAGTACTTC
TRBV5-1	TRBJ1-3	few	-	CASSLGEDGNTIYF	TGCGCCAGCAGCTTGGGAGAGGACGGGAACACCATATATTTT
TRBV11-3	TRBJ2-1	-	-	CASSLIAGSHEQFF	TGTGCCAGCAGCTTAATTGCAGGGAGTCATGAGCAGTTCTTC
TRBV7-2	TRBJ2-7	-	TRBD1	CASSLAPTGLSYEQYF	TGTGCCAGCAGCTTAGCGCCGACAGGGCTCTCCTACGAGCAGTACTTC
TRBV2	TRBJ2-5	-	-	CASSEGETQYF	TGTGCCAGCAGTGAAGGGGAGACCCAGTACTTC
TRBV7-2	TRBJ2-3	-	TRBD2	CASSLGLAGGGGTDTQYF	TGTGCCAGCAGCTTAGGACTAGCGGGAGGCGGAGGCACAGATACGCAGTATTTT
TRBV6-5	TRBJ2-5	-	-	CASRQAPGALGEQYF	TGTGCCAGCAGACAAGCCCCAGGGGCTCTGGGGGAGCAGTACTTC
TRBV6-5	TRBJ2-3	-	-	CASSYAVGKTDTQYF	TGTGCCAGCAGTTACGCGGTAGGGAAGACAGATACGCAGTATTTT